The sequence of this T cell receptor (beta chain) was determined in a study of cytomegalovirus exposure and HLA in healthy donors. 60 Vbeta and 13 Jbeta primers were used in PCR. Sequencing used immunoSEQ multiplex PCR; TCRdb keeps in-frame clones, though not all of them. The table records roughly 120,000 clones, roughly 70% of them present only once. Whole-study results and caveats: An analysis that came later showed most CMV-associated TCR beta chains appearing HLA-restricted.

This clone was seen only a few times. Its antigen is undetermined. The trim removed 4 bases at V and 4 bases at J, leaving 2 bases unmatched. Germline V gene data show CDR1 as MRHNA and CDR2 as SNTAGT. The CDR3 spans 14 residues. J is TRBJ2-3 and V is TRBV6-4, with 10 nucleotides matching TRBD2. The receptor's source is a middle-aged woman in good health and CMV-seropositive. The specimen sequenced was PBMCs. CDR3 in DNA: TGTGCCAGCAGTGCTAGCGGGAGCGCAGATACGCAGTATTTT. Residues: CASSASGSADTQYF.